This passage covers 22 T cell receptor beta chains from one sample sequenced in a study of identical twins. From the 5' RACE reads, TCRdb called clonotypes with MiXCR, one entry per CDR3 protein. The profile shows around 490,000 distinct CDR3 sequences, approximately 16% of them singletons. This sample was shared with a second study, whose subject was yellow fever vaccine responses in identical twins.

Specimen: CD4+ T cells sorted from blood. The receptors were gathered from a woman aged 18 to 35 in good health.

This clonotype was seen a few times. The chain has TRBV10-1 and TRBJ2-1; 7 bases align to TRBD2. The junction had 12 bases not matched to a gene; V was cut back by 4 bases and J by 9 bases. Germline loops: CDR1 WNHNN, CDR2 SYGVQD (reference sequence). The CDR3 is 15 amino acids. The CDR3 region has the DNA TGCGCCAGCAGTGGCCAGCGGGGACTAACGGGTGAGCAGTTCTTC. Its translation: CASSGQRGLTGEQFF.

The rearrangement uses TRBV11-2 and TRBJ1-2; D remains unclear. CDR1 and CDR2 from the germline V gene are SGHAT and FQNNGV. This CDR3 contains 13 residues. The V and J ends lost 3 bases and 8 bases respectively, with 13 bases between them. The chain's CDR3 is CASSFAPLGGYTF. CDR3 sequence (DNA): TGTGCCAGCAGCTTCGCCCCACTGGGGGGCTACACCTTC.

The chain joins TRBV4-2 to TRBJ2-7; 9 bases are shared with TRBD2. J gave up 7 bases and V 3 bases, and 13 bases lay outside the gene matches. The length of the CDR3 is 16 residues. Germline assignment: CDR1 LGHNA and CDR2 YNFKEQ. CDR3 protein: CASSHPLAGSTGEQYF. The CDR3 DNA reads TGTGCCAGCAGCCATCCCCTAGCGGGAAGTACGGGAGAGCAGTACTTC.

The chain has TRBV25-1 and TRBJ2-2, with 8 bases matching TRBD2. Germline V gene data show CDR1 as MGHDK and CDR2 as SYGVNS. The CDR3 has 14 residues. The ends lost 7 bases at V and 2 bases at J; junction bases unmatched: 3. CDR3 bases: TGTGCCAGCAAACTAGCGGAAAACACCGGGGAGCTGTTTTTT. Translated, it gives CASKLAENTGELFF.

The table lists this clonotype with a few counts. The chain combines TRBV12-3 or TRBV12-4 with TRBJ2-2; D is perhaps TRBD1 (6 bases). The CDR3 runs 14 residues. The V gene lost 5 bases and the J gene lost 3 bases, with 10 bases spanning the gap. The CDR3 nucleotides read TGTGCCAGCAGTCGGGACACCTACACCGGGGAGCTGTTTTTT. Amino acids: CASSRDTYTGELFF.

This clonotype was counted between two and nine times. The chain couples TRBV12-5 to TRBJ2-2; D not resolved. V lost 3 bases to trimming and J lost 2 bases, with 10 bases between them. The CDR3 has 15 residues. Germline V lookup: CDR1 LGHNT, CDR2 FRNRAP. The CDR3 here is CASGFPTSNTGELFF. CDR3 bases: TGTGCTAGTGGTTTCCCGACATCTAACACCGGGGAGCTGTTTTTT.

The chain employs TRBV6-2 or TRBV6-3 and TRBJ2-7; 8 nucleotides agree with TRBD2. J was trimmed by 4 bases and V by 5 bases; bases with no gene match: 7. Germline V CDR1 and CDR2: MNHEY, SVGEGT. The CDR3 has 14 amino acids. In DNA, the CDR3 is TGTGCCAGCAGTCCACTAGCGGCTACTTACGAGCAGTACTTC. Its protein product is CASSPLAATYEQYF.

The chain couples TRBV4-2 to TRBJ2-6; 9 bases are a match to TRBD2. Germline values: CDR1 LGHNA, CDR2 YNFKEQ. The CDR3 consists of 21 residues. V was clipped by 0 bases and J by 0 bases; unmatched bases: 12. CDR3 sequence (DNA): TGTGCCAGCAGCCAAGAAGCCCCTCAACTAGCGGGTAACTCTGGGGCCAACGTCCTGACTTTC. Its protein product is CASSQEAPQLAGNSGANVLTF.

V is TRBV28 and J is TRBJ2-2; no definite D call. There are 13 residues in the CDR3. Trimming took 6 bases from V and 2 from J, leaving 7 bases between them. CDR1 and CDR2 (germline): MDHEN, SYDVKM. The CDR3 spells CASRQRNTGELFF. CDR3 bases: TGTGCCAGCAGACAGAGAAACACCGGGGAGCTGTTTTTT. The whole variable domain, remainder taken from reference TRBV28 and TRBJ2-2, is DVKVTQSSRYLVKRTGEKVFLECVQDMDHENMFWYRQDPGLGLRLIYFSYDVKMKEKGDIPEGYSVSREKKERFSLILESASTNQTSMYLCASRQRNTGELFFGEGSRLTVL.

This clonotype was seen a few times. J is TRBJ2-7 and V is TRBV5-1; 9 positions match TRBD1. The ends lost 5 bases at V and 5 bases at J; junction bases unmatched: 14. There are 16 residues in the CDR3. CDR1 and CDR2 from the germline V gene are SGHRS and YFSETQ. CDR3 sequence (DNA): TGCGCCAGCAGTTGGAGTCCCGGACAGGGGAGCAACGAGCAGTACTTC. Amino acid sequence: CASSWSPGQGSNEQYF.

J is TRBJ2-1 and V is TRBV5-1, with D perhaps given as TRBD1 or TRBD2 (5 bases each). Trimming stripped 4 bases from V and 3 bases from J, with 17 bases between. This CDR3 spans 16 amino acids. In germline, CDR1 is SGHRS, CDR2 YFSETQ. The CDR3 DNA sequence: TGCGCCAGCAGCCGAAAAACTAATGGGGGCTACAATGAGCAGTTCTTC. This gives the protein CASSRKTNGGYNEQFF.

This clonotype was seen a handful of times. This chain uses TRBV15 with TRBJ2-1; the D gene is possibly TRBD2 (6 bases). The CDR3 is made up of 16 amino acids. Germline CDR1 LNHNV, CDR2 YYDKDF (reference sequence). V lost 1 base to trimming and J lost 8 bases, with 18 bases between them. The DNA for the CDR3 is TGTGCCACCAGCAGAGTAGGCGGGGCCGGTAGGGATGAGCAGTTCTTC. It specifies CATSRVGGAGRDEQFF.

This clonotype was observed a handful of times. The rearrangement joins TRBV3-1 to TRBJ2-5; D is undetermined. The CDR3 is 17 residues long. Deletions cut 0 bases from V and 0 bases from J, with 14 bases between. Germline V gene lookup returns CDR1 LGHDT and CDR2 YNNKEL (reference sequence). The CDR3 bases are TGTGCCAGCAGCCAAGATCAGAGGCGCCCTCACCAAGAGACCCAGTACTTC. Translation gives CASSQDQRRPHQETQYF.

The DNA of the CDR3 is TGTGCCAGCAGCCCAAAGGGGGAAAGCACAGATACGCAGTATTTT. Encoded protein: CASSPKGESTDTQYF. V and J are TRBV7-3 and TRBJ2-3; D perhaps matches TRBD1 (6 bases). Germline V gene sequence: CDR1 SGHTA, CDR2 FQGTGA. The V end lost 5 bases, the J end lost 0 bases, and 12 bases lay between the germline ends. There are 15 residues in the CDR3.

The chain combines TRBV18 with TRBJ2-3, with 10 bases that match TRBD2. The CDR3 loop spans 14 amino acids. The V gene's germline CDR1 is KGHSH and CDR2 LQKENI. The J segment lost 4 bases and the V segment lost 3 bases, leaving 1 base of the junction unmatched. CDR3 in amino acids: CASSPGTSADTQYF. DNA for the CDR3: TGTGCCAGCTCACCCGGGACTAGCGCAGATACGCAGTATTTT.

The rearrangement joins TRBV5-1 to TRBJ2-3, with 9 positions matching TRBD2. The V and J ends lost 4 bases and 2 bases, in that order; junction bases with no gene match: 8. CDR1 is SGHRS, CDR2 YFSETQ, per germline. The CDR3 consists of 16 residues. CDR3: CASSPTSGRTTDTQYF. The CDR3 bases are TGCGCCAGCAGCCCCACAAGCGGGAGGACCACAGATACGCAGTATTTT.

This clonotype was counted between two and nine times. This chain joins TRBV5-4 and TRBJ2-2; TRBD2 agrees at 12 bases. This CDR3 is built from 16 residues. J was trimmed by 3 bases and V by 4 bases; bases with no gene match: 4. Germline CDR1 and CDR2: SGHNT and YYREEE (reference sequence). Here the CDR3 DNA reads TGTGCCAGCAGCAGTCTAGCGGGGGGGTACACCGGGGAGCTGTTTTTT. Translated, it gives CASSSLAGGYTGELFF.

The V call is TRBV24-1, the J call TRBJ2-3, with a possible D match to TRBD2 (6 bases). The CDR3 sequence is 13 residues long. Germline values: CDR1 KGHDR, CDR2 SFDVKD. Trimming removed 10 bases at V and 2 bases at J, with 12 bases between. CDR3 residues: CATSPSVTDTQYF. The CDR3 DNA is TGTGCCACTTCCCCTAGCGTCACAGATACGCAGTATTTT.

This clonotype turned up a few times. The rearrangement joins TRBV28 to TRBJ1-3; weak D call: TRBD1 (6 bases). The length of the CDR3 is 16 residues. CDR1 and CDR2 (germline): MDHEN, SYDVKM. The V end was cut by 8 bases, the J end by 0 bases, with 17 bases between. The DNA for the CDR3 is TGTGCCAGCGGCCTAACGGGACACCTCTCTGGAAACACCATATATTTT. Amino acid sequence: CASGLTGHLSGNTIYF.

This clonotype turned up a few times. V is TRBV24-1 and J is TRBJ2-7; TRBD2 aligns across 14 bases. The CDR3 is 15 amino acids. The junction had 1 base not matched to a gene; V was cut back by 3 bases and J by 4 bases. CDR1 is KGHDR, CDR2 SFDVKD, per germline. CDR3 nucleotide sequence: TGTGCCACCAGTGATGGACTAGCGGGAGGTTACGAGCAGTACTTC. Translating gives CATSDGLAGGYEQYF.

V and J are TRBV6-4 and TRBJ2-3, with TRBD2 matching 10 bases. This CDR3 has 13 residues. Germline V gives CDR1 MRHNA, CDR2 SNTAGT. J lost 10 bases, V lost 6 bases, and 7 bases had no gene match. The CDR3 reads CASRSASGGPQYF. As DNA, the CDR3 is TGTGCCAGCAGATCGGCTAGCGGGGGACCGCAGTATTTT.

The chain combines TRBV20-1 with TRBJ2-7, with D perhaps given as TRBD1 or TRBD2 (5 bases each). Trimming stripped 0 bases from V and 2 bases from J, with 14 bases between. The length of the CDR3 is 15 residues. Germline-derived CDR1 and CDR2 are DFQATT and SNEGSKA (reference sequence). CDR3 DNA sequence: TGCAGTGCTAGAGATGGGGGAGTCGGAACCTACGAGCAGTACTTC. It encodes CSARDGGVGTYEQYF.